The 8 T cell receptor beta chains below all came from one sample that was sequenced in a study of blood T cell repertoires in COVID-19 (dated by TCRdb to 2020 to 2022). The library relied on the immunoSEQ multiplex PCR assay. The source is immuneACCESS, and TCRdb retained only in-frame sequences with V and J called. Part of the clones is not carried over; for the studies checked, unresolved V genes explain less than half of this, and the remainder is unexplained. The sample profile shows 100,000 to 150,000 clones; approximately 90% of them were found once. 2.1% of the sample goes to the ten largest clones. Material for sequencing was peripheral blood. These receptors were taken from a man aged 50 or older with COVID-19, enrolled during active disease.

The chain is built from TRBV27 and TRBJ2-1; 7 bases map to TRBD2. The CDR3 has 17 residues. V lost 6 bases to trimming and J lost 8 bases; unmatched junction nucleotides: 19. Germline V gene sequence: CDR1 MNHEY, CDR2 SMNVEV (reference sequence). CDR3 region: CASSGDEAGRARDEQFF. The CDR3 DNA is TGTGCCAGCAGCGGGGACGAAGCGGGGAGGGCCAGAGATGAGCAGTTCTTC.

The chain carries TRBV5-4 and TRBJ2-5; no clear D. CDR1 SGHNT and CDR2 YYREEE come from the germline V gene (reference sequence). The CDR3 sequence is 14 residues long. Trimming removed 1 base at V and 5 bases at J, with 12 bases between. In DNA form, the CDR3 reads TGTGCCAGCAGCTTGAGTAGTGTATGGGAGACCCAGTACTTC. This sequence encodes CASSLSSVWETQYF.

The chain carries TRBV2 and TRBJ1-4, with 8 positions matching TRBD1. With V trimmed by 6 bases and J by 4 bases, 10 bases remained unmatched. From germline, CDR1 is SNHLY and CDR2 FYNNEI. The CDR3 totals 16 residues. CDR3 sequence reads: CASRSQGAFNNEKLFF. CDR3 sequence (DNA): TGTGCCAGCAGGTCCCAGGGGGCCTTTAATAATGAAAAACTGTTTTTT.

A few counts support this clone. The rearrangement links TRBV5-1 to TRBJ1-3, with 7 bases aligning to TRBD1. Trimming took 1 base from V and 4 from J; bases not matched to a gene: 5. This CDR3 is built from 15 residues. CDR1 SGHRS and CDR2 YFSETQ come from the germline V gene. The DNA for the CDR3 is TGCGCCAGCAGCTTGACCAGGGGGTCGGGAAACACCATATATTTT. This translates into CASSLTRGSGNTIYF.

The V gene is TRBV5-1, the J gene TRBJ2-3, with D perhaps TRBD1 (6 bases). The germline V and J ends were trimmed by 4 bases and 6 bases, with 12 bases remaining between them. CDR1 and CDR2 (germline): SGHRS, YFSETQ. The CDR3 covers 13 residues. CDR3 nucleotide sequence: TGCGCCAGCAGCGACGGGACAATCGATACGCAGTATTTT. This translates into CASSDGTIDTQYF.

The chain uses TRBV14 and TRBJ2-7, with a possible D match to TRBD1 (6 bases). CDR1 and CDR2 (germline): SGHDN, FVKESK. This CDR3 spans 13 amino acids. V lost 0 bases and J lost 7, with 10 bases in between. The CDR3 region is CASSQDITGEQYF. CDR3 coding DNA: TGTGCCAGCAGCCAAGACATCACAGGGGAGCAGTACTTC.

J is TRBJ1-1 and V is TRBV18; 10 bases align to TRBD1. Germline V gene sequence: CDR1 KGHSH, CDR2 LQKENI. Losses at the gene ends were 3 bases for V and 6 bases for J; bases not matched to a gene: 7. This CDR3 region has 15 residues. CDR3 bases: TGTGCCAGCTCACCCCAGGACAGGGGGGTCGCTGAAGCTTTCTTT. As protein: CASSPQDRGVAEAFF.

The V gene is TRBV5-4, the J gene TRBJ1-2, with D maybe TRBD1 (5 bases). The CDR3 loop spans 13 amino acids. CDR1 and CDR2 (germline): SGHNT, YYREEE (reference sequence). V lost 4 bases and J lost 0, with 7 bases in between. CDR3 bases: TGTGCCAGCAGCCCGACAGCTAACTATGGCTACACCTTC. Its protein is CASSPTANYGYTF.